This T cell receptor (beta chain) was recovered during a study of CD8+ T cells in alopecia areata. Findings and caveats of the study: With one nonresponder, baseline CD8+ expansion's link to response remains uncertain. Significant decreases in scalp clonality and expanded CD8+ clones followed tofacitinib treatment.

The sample's treatment: oral pan-JAK inhibitor, 5-10 mg twice daily. Following RNA extraction, reverse transcription yielded cDNA that acted as the sequencing template. Some clones are missing from TCRdb's copy, which holds only in-frame ones; the method was immunoSEQ multiplex PCR. The table records 60,000 to 90,000 clones, roughly 70% of them present only once. The table lists this clone with a few counts. As yet, its antigen is unknown. Germline V lookup: CDR1 MGHDK, CDR2 SYGVNS. The CDR3 loop spans 13 amino acids. V lost 2 bases, J lost 5 bases, and 7 bases lay in between. J is TRBJ2-1 and V is TRBV25-1; D unresolved. The sequences come from CD8+ T cells sorted from blood, collected at week 24, from a patient treated with tofacitinib. The receptor comes from a human donor with alopecia areata. The CDR3 loop is CASSELPHNEQFF. The DNA for the CDR3 is TGTGCCAGCAGTGAACTCCCTCACAATGAGCAGTTCTTC.